This passage covers 19 T cell receptor beta chains from one sample sequenced in a study of T cells expressing NK-cell markers. TCRdb reanalyzed the 5' RACE reads, giving one entry per CDR3 protein sequence and no DNA. The sample holds 500,000 to 700,000 distinct CDR3 sequences. The sequenced sample consisted of blood T cells: a sorted CD56 or NKG2C T cell subset, CD4+ or CD8+ T cells, or bulk PBMC T cells (not recorded which). The receptors derive from a man aged 18 to 30 in good health.

The chain employs TRBV6-1 and TRBJ2-7; TCRdb's D call of TRBD1 is untestable without DNA. There are 14 residues in the CDR3. Per germline, CDR1 MNHNS and CDR2 SASEGT. CDR3 loop: CASKADSSHYEQYF.

The rearrangement links TRBV5-1 to TRBJ2-5; lacking DNA, the TRBD1 call made by TCRdb goes unchecked. The CDR3 is 15 amino acids. The V gene's germline CDR1 is SGHRS and CDR2 YFSETQ. The CDR3 loop is CASSPETGIKETQYF. The full variable domain, rest sourced from reference TRBV5-1 and TRBJ2-5, is KAGVTQTPRYLIKTRGQQVTLSCSPISGHRSVSWYQQTPGQGLQFLFEYFSETQRNKGNFPGRFSGRQFSNSRSEMNVSTLELGDSALYLCASSPETGIKETQYFGPGTRLLVL.

The chain employs TRBV10-3 and TRBJ2-3. The CDR3 extends over 13 amino acids. Per the germline V gene, CDR1 is ENHRY and CDR2 is SYGVKD. The CDR3 protein is CAISVAVTDTQYF.

This chain uses TRBV9 with TRBJ2-2; TCRdb's D call, TRBD2, is unchecked because there is no DNA. CDR3 length equals 16 residues. Looked up from germline, CDR1 is SGDLS and CDR2 is YYNGEE. CDR3 amino acids: CASSVSGRAPLGELFF.

This chain joins TRBV20-1 and TRBJ1-2; the TRBD1 assignment by TCRdb is unverifiable without DNA. This CDR3 spans 15 amino acids. CDR1 is DFQATT and CDR2 is SNEGSKA in the germline V gene (reference sequence). CDR3 region: CSARDHRGGDYGYTF.

CDR3 region: CASSAAGAGEQYF. This chain uses TRBV18 with TRBJ2-7; the D gene TCRdb calls, TRBD2, cannot be checked with no DNA. This CDR3 has 13 residues. Germline V CDR1 and CDR2: KGHSH, LQKENI.

The chain joins TRBV10-3 to TRBJ2-3; TCRdb picks TRBD1, but there is no DNA to check that call. CDR1 is ENHRY and CDR2 is SYGVKD in the germline V gene. The CDR3 has 18 residues. CDR3: CAISESSWTGGGTDTQYF.

This chain uses TRBV7-6 with TRBJ2-6; TCRdb reports TRBD2, a call that lacks DNA to check it against. CDR3 length: 16 amino acids. The germline gives CDR1 SGHVS, CDR2 FNYEAQ. The CDR3 sequence is CASAGISISGANVLTF. The whole variable domain, remainder taken from reference TRBV7-6 and TRBJ2-6, is GAGVSQSPRYKVTKRGQDVALRCDPISGHVSLYWYRQALGQGPEFLTYFNYEAQQDKSGLPNDRFSAERPEGSISTLTIQRTEQRDSAMYRCASAGISISGANVLTFGAGSRLTVL.

The gene calls are TRBV5-1 and TRBJ2-1; TCRdb's D gene call, TRBD2, goes unchecked for lack of DNA. CDR3 length: 14 amino acids. Germline values: CDR1 SGHRS, CDR2 YFSETQ. The CDR3 here is CASSLRGSLNEQFF.

This rearrangement joins TRBV12-3 or TRBV12-4 to TRBJ1-1; TCRdb indicates TRBD1, and absent DNA this call remains unverified. The CDR3 is 12 amino acids. CDR3: CASRNRQGTAFF.

The chain joins TRBV7-2 to TRBJ2-1; the D call from TCRdb, TRBD2, cannot be confirmed without DNA. The CDR3 loop spans 17 amino acids. CDR1 SGHTA and CDR2 FQGNSA come from the germline V gene. This CDR3 is CASSLPRLAGGPGEQFF.

The rearrangement links TRBV12-3 or TRBV12-4 to TRBJ2-1; TCRdb's D call, TRBD2, is unchecked because there is no DNA. The CDR3 runs 15 residues. The CDR3 sequence: CASRPSLADYNEQFF.

V usage is TRBV25-1 and J usage is TRBJ2-6; TCRdb proposes TRBD2, but this gene call is untestable without DNA. CDR3 size: 16 residues. Germline V gene sequence: CDR1 MGHDK, CDR2 SYGVNS. The CDR3 is CASSEIGLAGANVLTF.

CDR3 in amino acids: CAISPQEGLSSYNEQFF. The chain employs TRBV10-3 and TRBJ2-1; TCRdb's D gene call, TRBD2, goes unchecked for lack of DNA. The CDR3 spans 17 residues. Germline assignment: CDR1 ENHRY and CDR2 SYGVKD.

The chain combines TRBV20-1 with TRBJ2-1; absent DNA, TCRdb's TRBD2 call cannot be checked. The CDR3 has 14 residues. The V gene's germline CDR1 is DFQATT and CDR2 SNEGSKA (reference sequence). The CDR3: CSAFPPSDPNEQFF.

V gene TRBV12-3 or TRBV12-4 combines with J gene TRBJ2-5. The CDR3 has 15 amino acids. The CDR3 protein is CASSRILDSQETQYF.

This chain joins TRBV6-2 or TRBV6-3 and TRBJ2-1; TCRdb lists TRBD2, though no DNA is available to test this call. CDR1 is MNHEY and CDR2 is SVGEGT in the germline V gene. The CDR3 loop spans 15 amino acids. The CDR3 reads CASTYERGGGNEQFF.

This chain links TRBV7-2 with TRBJ1-5; absent DNA, TCRdb's TRBD1 call cannot be checked. Germline V gene sequence: CDR1 SGHTA, CDR2 FQGNSA. The CDR3 is made up of 15 amino acids. CDR3 region: CASSLGTGLAQPQHF.

V usage is TRBV5-1 and J usage is TRBJ2-4; with no DNA, the TCRdb D assignment of TRBD2 cannot be verified. There are 16 residues in the CDR3. Germline V gene data show CDR1 as SGHRS and CDR2 as YFSETQ. The CDR3: CASSPEVGGRSNIQYF.